The rows below give T cell receptor beta chains drawn from one sample of a study of cytomegalovirus exposure and HLA in healthy donors. Some clones are missing from TCRdb's copy, which holds only in-frame ones; the method was immunoSEQ multiplex PCR. The sample holds tens of thousands of clones, 84% seen once. Material for sequencing was PBMCs. Receptor source: a man aged 18 to 29 in good health and CMV-seronegative. Each CDR3 is given with its conserved first and last residue. D genes are given only for firm matches. Clone size is shown for a subset of rows, as once, few, many or a class of expanded clone.

NA,TRBV15,TRBJ1-3,NA,CATSVSTSGNTIYF,TGTGCCACCAGTGTCAGTACCTCTGGAAACACCATATATTTT
NA,TRBV27,TRBJ2-6,NA,CASSLSWLPSGTTGANVLTF,TGTGCCAGCAGTTTATCGTGGCTCCCCTCGGGTACGACCGGGGCCAACGTCCTGACTTTC
NA,TRBV11-3,TRBJ2-7,TRBD2,CASSSPLAGDEQYF,TGTGCCAGCAGCTCTCCCCTAGCGGGAGACGAGCAGTACTTC
NA,TRBV6-5,TRBJ1-1,NA,CASREVLNTEAFF,TGTGCCAGCAGGGAGGTTTTGAACACTGAAGCTTTCTTT
NA,TRBV2,TRBJ2-5,NA,CASEGVRETQYF,TGTGCCAGCGAAGGAGTGAGAGAGACCCAGTACTTC
NA,TRBV10-3,TRBJ1-1,NA,CAISGVNTEAFF,TGTGCCATCAGTGGCGTGAACACTGAAGCTTTCTTT
NA,TRBV19,TRBJ1-5,NA,CASQQVSNQPQHF,TGTGCCAGTCAGCAGGTTAGCAATCAGCCCCAGCATTTT
once,TRBV30,TRBJ1-4,TRBD1,CAWKVAGGREKLFF,TGTGCCTGGAAAGTTGCAGGGGGTAGAGAAAAACTGTTTTTT
NA,TRBV6-1,TRBJ2-3,NA,CASSEYIGRDTQYF,TGTGCCAGCAGTGAATATATTGGCCGAGATACGCAGTATTTT
once,TRBV7-8,TRBJ1-5,TRBD1,CASSLETGKGNQPQHF,TGTGCCAGCAGCTTGGAGACAGGGAAGGGCAATCAGCCCCAGCATTTT
NA,TRBV6-6,TRBJ2-5,NA,CASSGDEKETQYF,TGTGCCAGCTCAGGGGACGAGAAAGAGACCCAGTACTTC
NA,TRBV2,TRBJ1-1,NA,CASTASGNTEAFF,TGTGCCAGCACCGCCAGTGGGAACACTGAAGCTTTCTTT
NA,TRBV5-4,TRBJ2-7,NA,CASSSYEGTEPPEQYF,TGTGCCAGCAGCTCCTACGAGGGGACTGAGCCTCCCGAGCAGTACTTC
NA,TRBV7-9,TRBJ1-5,NA,CASKEGNQPQHF,TGTGCCAGCAAGGAGGGGAATCAGCCCCAGCATTTT
NA,TRBV9,TRBJ2-3,TRBD1,CASSAGQAARDTQYF,TGTGCCAGCAGCGCCGGACAGGCCGCAAGGGATACGCAGTATTTT
NA,TRBV7-2,TRBJ1-5,TRBD1,CASSLVGTATDQPQHF,TGTGCCAGCAGCTTAGTCGGGACAGCTACGGATCAGCCCCAGCATTTT
once,TRBV7-2,TRBJ2-7,TRBD1,CASDHIQGPTYEQYF,TGTGCCAGCGACCACATACAGGGGCCAACCTACGAGCAGTACTTC
NA,TRBV9,TRBJ2-7,TRBD2,CASNREEVRYEQYF,TGTGCCAGCAATCGGGAGGAGGTAAGGTACGAGCAGTACTTC
many,TRBV6-6,TRBJ2-1,TRBD2,CASSAKGLAGNEQFF,TGTGCCAGCAGTGCTAAAGGACTAGCTGGCAATGAGCAGTTCTTC
few,TRBV5-1,TRBJ1-4,TRBD1,CASSFGRGNEKLFF,TGCGCCAGCAGCTTCGGCAGGGGGAATGAAAAACTGTTTTTT
once,TRBV14,TRBJ2-5,NA,CASSQFPLETQYF,TGTGCCAGCAGCCAGTTCCCCCTGGAGACCCAGTACTTC
NA,TRBV4-2,TRBJ2-2,TRBD1,CASSSETGDSANTGELFF,TGTGCCAGCAGCTCAGAAACAGGGGATAGTGCGAACACCGGGGAGCTGTTTTTT
NA,TRBV9,TRBJ1-2,NA,CASSVAPGDDYGYTF,TGTGCCAGCAGCGTAGCTCCGGGGGATGACTATGGCTACACCTTC